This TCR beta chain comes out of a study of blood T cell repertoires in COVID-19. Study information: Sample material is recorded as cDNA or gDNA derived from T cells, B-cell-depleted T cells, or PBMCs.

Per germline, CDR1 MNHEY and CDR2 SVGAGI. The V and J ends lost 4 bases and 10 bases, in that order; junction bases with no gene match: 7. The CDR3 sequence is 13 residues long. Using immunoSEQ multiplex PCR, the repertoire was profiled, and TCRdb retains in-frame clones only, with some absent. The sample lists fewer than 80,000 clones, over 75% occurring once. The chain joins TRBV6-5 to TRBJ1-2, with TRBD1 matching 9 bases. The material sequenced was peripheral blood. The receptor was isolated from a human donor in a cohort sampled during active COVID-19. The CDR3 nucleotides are TGTGCCAGCAGTTTACCGGGACAGGGACACTACACCTTC. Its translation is CASSLPGQGHYTF.